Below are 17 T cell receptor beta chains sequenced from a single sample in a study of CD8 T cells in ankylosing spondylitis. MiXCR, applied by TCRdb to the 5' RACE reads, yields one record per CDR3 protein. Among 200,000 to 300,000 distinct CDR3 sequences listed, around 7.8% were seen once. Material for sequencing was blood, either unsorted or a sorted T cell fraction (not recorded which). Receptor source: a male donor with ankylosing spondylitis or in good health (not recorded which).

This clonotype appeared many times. CDR3 loop: CSATSGGDYNEQFF. The DNA of the CDR3 is TGCAGTGCAACCAGCGGGGGCGACTACAATGAGCAGTTCTTC. The chain is built from TRBV20-1 and TRBJ2-1, with 8 positions matching TRBD2. V trimming: 6 bases; J trimming: 3 bases; junction bases outside the gene matches: 7. The CDR3 covers 14 residues. Germline V gene lookup returns CDR1 DFQATT and CDR2 SNEGSKA (reference sequence).

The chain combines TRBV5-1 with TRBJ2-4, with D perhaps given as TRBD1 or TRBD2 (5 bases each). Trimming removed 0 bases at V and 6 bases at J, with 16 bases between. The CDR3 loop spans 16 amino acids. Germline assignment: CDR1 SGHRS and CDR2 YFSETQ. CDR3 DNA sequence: TGCGCCAGCAGCTTGGGGGGACGTGAGGGGCCAAACATTCAGTACTTC. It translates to CASSLGGREGPNIQYF.

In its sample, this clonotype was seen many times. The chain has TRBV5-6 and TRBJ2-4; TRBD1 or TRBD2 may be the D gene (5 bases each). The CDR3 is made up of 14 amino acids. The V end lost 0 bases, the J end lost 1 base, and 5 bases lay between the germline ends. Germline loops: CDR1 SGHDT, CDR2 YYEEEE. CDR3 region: CASSLGGAKNIQYF. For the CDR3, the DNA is TGTGCCAGCAGCTTGGGGGGGGCCAAAAACATTCAGTACTTC.

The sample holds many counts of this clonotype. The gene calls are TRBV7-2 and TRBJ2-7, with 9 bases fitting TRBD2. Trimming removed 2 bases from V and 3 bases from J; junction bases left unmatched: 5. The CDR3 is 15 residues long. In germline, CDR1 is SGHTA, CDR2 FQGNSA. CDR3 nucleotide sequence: TGTGCCAGCAGCTTATATAGCGGGGGATACTACGAGCAGTACTTC. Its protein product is CASSLYSGGYYEQYF.

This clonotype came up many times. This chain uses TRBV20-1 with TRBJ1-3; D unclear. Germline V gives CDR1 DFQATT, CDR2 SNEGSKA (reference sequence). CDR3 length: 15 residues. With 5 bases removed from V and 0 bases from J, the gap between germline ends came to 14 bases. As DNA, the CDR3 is TGCAGTGCTCGTCGACCCCGGAGCTCTGGAAACACCATATATTTT. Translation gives CSARRPRSSGNTIYF.

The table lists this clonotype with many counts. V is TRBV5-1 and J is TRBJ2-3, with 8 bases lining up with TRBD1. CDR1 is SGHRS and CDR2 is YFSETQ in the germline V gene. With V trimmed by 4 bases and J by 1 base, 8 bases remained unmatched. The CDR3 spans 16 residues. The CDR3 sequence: CASSPEDRARTDTQYF. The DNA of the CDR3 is TGCGCCAGCAGCCCAGAGGACAGGGCCCGCACAGATACGCAGTATTTT.

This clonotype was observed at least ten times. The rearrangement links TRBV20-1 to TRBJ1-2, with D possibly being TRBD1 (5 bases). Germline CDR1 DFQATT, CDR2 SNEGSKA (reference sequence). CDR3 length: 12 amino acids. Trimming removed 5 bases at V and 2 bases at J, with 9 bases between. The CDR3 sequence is CSAGRTNYGYTF. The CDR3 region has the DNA TGCAGTGCTGGTAGGACAAACTATGGCTACACCTTC.

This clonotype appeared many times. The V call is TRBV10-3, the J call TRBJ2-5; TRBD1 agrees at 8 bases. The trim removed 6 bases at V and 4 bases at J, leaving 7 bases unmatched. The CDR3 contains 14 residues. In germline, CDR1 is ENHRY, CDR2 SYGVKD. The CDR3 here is CAIRTGVGGETQYF. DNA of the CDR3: TGTGCCATCAGGACAGGGGTAGGTGGAGAGACCCAGTACTTC.

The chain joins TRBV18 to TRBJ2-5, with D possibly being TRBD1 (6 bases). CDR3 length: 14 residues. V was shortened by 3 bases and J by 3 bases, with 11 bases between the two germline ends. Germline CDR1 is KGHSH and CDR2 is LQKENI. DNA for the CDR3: TGTGCCAGCTCACCGACAGGACGGGAAGAGACCCAGTACTTC. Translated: CASSPTGREETQYF.

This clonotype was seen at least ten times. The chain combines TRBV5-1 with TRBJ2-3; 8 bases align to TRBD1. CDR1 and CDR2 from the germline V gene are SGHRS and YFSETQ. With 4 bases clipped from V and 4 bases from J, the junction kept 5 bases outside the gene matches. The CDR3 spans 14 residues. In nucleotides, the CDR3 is TGCGCCAGCAGCGAACGGACAGGGTCAGATACGCAGTATTTT. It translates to CASSERTGSDTQYF.

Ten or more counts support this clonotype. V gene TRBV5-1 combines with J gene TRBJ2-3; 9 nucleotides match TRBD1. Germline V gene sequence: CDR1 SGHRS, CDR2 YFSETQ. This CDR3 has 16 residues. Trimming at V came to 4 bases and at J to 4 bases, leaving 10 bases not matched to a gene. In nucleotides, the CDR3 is TGCGCCAGCAGCCGGTTCGGGACAGGGTTGTCAGATACGCAGTATTTT. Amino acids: CASSRFGTGLSDTQYF. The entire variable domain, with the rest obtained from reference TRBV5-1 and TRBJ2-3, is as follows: KAGVTQTPRYLIKTRGQQVTLSCSPISGHRSVSWYQQTPGQGLQFLFEYFSETQRNKGNFPGRFSGRQFSNSRSEMNVSTLELGDSALYLCASSRFGTGLSDTQYFGPGTRLTVL.

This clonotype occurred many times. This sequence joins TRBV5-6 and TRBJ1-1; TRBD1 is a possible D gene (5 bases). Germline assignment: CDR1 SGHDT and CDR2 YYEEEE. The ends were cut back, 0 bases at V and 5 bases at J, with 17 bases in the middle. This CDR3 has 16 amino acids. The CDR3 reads CASSLGGEGKGTEAFF. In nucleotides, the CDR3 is TGTGCCAGCAGCTTGGGTGGGGAGGGGAAGGGAACTGAAGCTTTCTTT.

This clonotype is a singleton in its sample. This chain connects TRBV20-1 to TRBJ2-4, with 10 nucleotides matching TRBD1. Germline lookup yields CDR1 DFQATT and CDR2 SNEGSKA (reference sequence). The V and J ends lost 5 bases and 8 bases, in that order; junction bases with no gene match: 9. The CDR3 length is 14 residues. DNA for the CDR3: TGCAGTGCTGCCCCGGACAGGGGGGGTGACATTCAGTACTTC. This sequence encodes CSAAPDRGGDIQYF.

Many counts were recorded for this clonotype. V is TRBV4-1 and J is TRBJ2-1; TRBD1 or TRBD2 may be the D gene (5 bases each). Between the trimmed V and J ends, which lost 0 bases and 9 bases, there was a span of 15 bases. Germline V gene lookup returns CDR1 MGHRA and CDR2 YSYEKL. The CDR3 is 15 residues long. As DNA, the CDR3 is TGCGCCAGCAGCCAAGAAGGGGCGGGTTTGAGTGAGCAGTTCTTC. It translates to CASSQEGAGLSEQFF.

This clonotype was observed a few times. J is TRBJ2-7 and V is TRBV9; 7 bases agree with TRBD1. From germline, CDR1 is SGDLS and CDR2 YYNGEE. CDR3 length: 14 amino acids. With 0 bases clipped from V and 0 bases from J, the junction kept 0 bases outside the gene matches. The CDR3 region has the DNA TGTGCCAGCAGCGTAGGGGACAGCTCCTACGAGCAGTACTTC. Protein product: CASSVGDSSYEQYF.

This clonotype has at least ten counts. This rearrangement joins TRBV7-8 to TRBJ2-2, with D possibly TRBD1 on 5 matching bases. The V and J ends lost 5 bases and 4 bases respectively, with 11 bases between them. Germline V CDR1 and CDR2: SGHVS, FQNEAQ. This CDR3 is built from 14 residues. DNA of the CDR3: TGTGCCAGCAGCGGCCCAAGGGGCACCGGGGAGCTGTTTTTT. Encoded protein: CASSGPRGTGELFF.

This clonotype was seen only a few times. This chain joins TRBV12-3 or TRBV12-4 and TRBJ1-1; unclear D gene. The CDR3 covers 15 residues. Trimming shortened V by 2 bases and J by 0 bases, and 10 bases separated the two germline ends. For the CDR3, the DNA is TGTGCCAGCAGTTTATATAGCACAGTGAACACTGAAGCTTTCTTT. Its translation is CASSLYSTVNTEAFF.